The T cell receptor beta chain under discussion was sequenced for a study of T cells in narcolepsy listed by TCRdb under 2018. In the study overall: Patients with narcolepsy type 1 or type 2 (NT1, NT2) and healthy control donors were enrolled in the study. The study sought autoreactive T cells targeting hypocretin neuron self-antigens (hypocretin, TRIB2) in narcolepsy patients, using TCR Vbeta sequencing to track clonotypes in blood and CSF. Beyond this particular receptor, the publication reports: No sequences matching autoreactive T cell clones were present in some of the blood memory CD4+ repertoires from patients and controls. Patients and controls had comparable numbers of sequenced blood memory CD4+ clonotypes, averaging about 39,000 and 35,000, respectively. Autoreactive clonotypes were reported to be detected serially in the blood of the same patients and of different patients, but not in the blood of healthy controls. In plots comparing CSF and blood CD4+ T cell clonotypes from the same patient, HCRT-specific and TRIB2-specific autoreactive clonotypes were highlighted.

For TCR Vbeta sequencing, memory CD4+ T cells were sorted ex vivo from the peripheral blood of narcolepsy patients and healthy controls. A note on this clone: The specificity of this receptor is unknown. Base qualities were left out, and no much larger clone turns up one base away.

The method was the immunoSEQ multiplex PCR assay. TCRdb obtained this table from immuneACCESS and retained in-frame rearrangements with V and J assigned. These tables miss some clones; where compared with another copy, unresolved V genes account for less than half of the shortfall, and the remainder is unexplained. The sample table holds approximately 24,000 clones, of which around 83% were seen once. Jointly, the top ten make up approximately 0.7% of the sample. The germline V gene provides CDR1 SGHRS and CDR2 YFSETQ. The junction shows trimming of 3 bases on V and 1 base on J, and the gene matches do not reach 3 bases of it. The CDR3 spans 15 residues, from the cysteine through the phenylalanine. Just the 45-base CDR3 DNA is kept, in frame starting at base 1.

What was sequenced was CD45RA- memory CD4+ T cells from PBMCs. The cell subset or site tag for this specimen amounts to: memory T cells sorted ex vivo from peripheral blood. The chain was built from TRBV5-1 and TRBJ2-3; 9 central bases correspond to TRBD1. This receptor was taken from a human donor with narcolepsy. Here is the DNA: TGCGCCAGCAGCTCCCGACAGGGGGGCACAGATACGCAGTATTTT. Its coded protein is CASSSRQGGTDTQYF.